One sample yielded the 21 T cell receptor beta chains listed below, sequenced in a study of T cells after yellow fever vaccination. TCRdb processed the 5' RACE reads anew with MiXCR; each CDR3 protein has one entry. The data show approximately 610,000 distinct CDR3 sequences, 17% seen once. The sample here was PBMCs, taken less than 6 days after the first yellow fever vaccination. These receptors all come from a man younger than 35 who received the YFV17D yellow fever vaccine.

V and J are TRBV6-1 and TRBJ1-5, with D uncertain. Looked up from germline, CDR1 is MNHNS and CDR2 is SASEGT. CDR3 length: 14 residues. V was pared by 6 bases and J by 0 bases, with 9 bases between. The chain's CDR3 is CASRAGSSNQPQHF. The CDR3 nucleotides are TGTGCCAGCAGGGCGGGAAGTAGCAATCAGCCCCAGCATTTT.

This clonotype came up once. The chain joins TRBV6-5 to TRBJ2-5, with D perhaps TRBD1 or TRBD2 (6 bases each). The CDR3 is 15 amino acids. The V and J ends lost 0 bases and 5 bases respectively, with 13 bases between them. The germline V gene encodes CDR1 MNHEY and CDR2 SVGAGI. The DNA for the CDR3 is TGTGCCAGCAGTTACTCGCCGGGGGCGAATGAGACCCAGTACTTC. This encodes CASSYSPGANETQYF.

The table lists this clonotype with a few counts. The chain couples TRBV5-1 to TRBJ1-4; weak D call: TRBD1 (5 bases). Germline CDR1 and CDR2: SGHRS and YFSETQ. V shed 4 bases and J shed 3 bases, with 13 bases lying between them. This CDR3 has 15 amino acids. CDR3 sequence (DNA): TGCGCCAGCAGCCCGATGACAGCTTCTAATGAAAAACTGTTTTTT. As protein: CASSPMTASNEKLFF.

This clonotype came up a few times. V and J are TRBV12-3 or TRBV12-4 and TRBJ1-1, with 7 bases fitting TRBD1. After removal of 3 bases from V and 7 bases from J, the junction contained 5 bases not matched to a gene. This CDR3 has 13 amino acids. The CDR3 spells CASSFGTAYEAFF. The CDR3, as DNA: TGTGCCAGCAGTTTCGGGACAGCGTATGAAGCTTTCTTT.

Only a few counts were recorded for this clonotype. The V call is TRBV20-1, the J call TRBJ2-5; D not resolved. Germline assignment: CDR1 DFQATT and CDR2 SNEGSKA (reference sequence). V lost 3 bases and J 2 bases, leaving 7 bases between the germline ends. This CDR3 has 12 amino acids. The DNA for the CDR3 is TGCAGTGCTAGCGGGCAGCAAGAGACCCAGTACTTC. This encodes CSASGQQETQYF.

This clonotype was detected only a few times. This rearrangement joins TRBV7-2 to TRBJ1-3, with D possibly matching TRBD1 (5 bases). The length of the CDR3 is 13 residues. The ends were cut back, 5 bases at V and 4 bases at J, with 9 bases in the middle. Germline V gene data show CDR1 as SGHTA and CDR2 as FQGNSA. The CDR3, as DNA: TGTGCCAGCAGCGTAGGGGTGGGAAACACCATATATTTT. Amino acids: CASSVGVGNTIYF.

This clonotype turned up a few times. The V and J genes are TRBV27 and TRBJ2-3; 10 positions agree with TRBD2. CDR3 length: 18 amino acids. Germline V CDR1 and CDR2: MNHEY, SMNVEV (reference sequence). The V and J ends lost 6 bases and 0 bases, in that order; junction bases with no gene match: 12. The CDR3 protein is CASSPAAGGTSSTDTQYF. DNA for the CDR3: TGTGCCAGCAGCCCGGCAGCGGGGGGGACGTCTAGCACAGATACGCAGTATTTT.

As to this clonotype: One junction end disagrees with the germline gene, perhaps due to a read error. The chain couples TRBV20-1 to TRBJ2-3; the match to TRBD2 covers 8 bases. CDR1 is DFQATT and CDR2 is SNEGSKA in the germline V gene (reference sequence). This CDR3 has 16 amino acids. The CDR3 sequence: CSARDGLAAGADMQYF. The CDR3 nucleotides are TGCAGTGCTAGAGATGGGCTAGCAGCGGGGGCAGATATGCAGTATTTT.

The genes are TRBV6-1 and TRBJ1-1; D not resolved. The CDR3 is made up of 13 amino acids. CDR1 and CDR2 (germline): MNHNS, SASEGT. V lost 6 bases and J 4 bases, leaving 12 bases between the germline ends. The CDR3 reads CASRDLRGTEAFF. The DNA of the CDR3 is TGTGCCAGCAGAGACCTTCGCGGCACTGAAGCTTTCTTT.

The table lists this clonotype with a few counts. This CDR3 reads CASSGDRADNEKLFF. The CDR3 bases are TGTGCCAGCAGTGGGGACAGGGCAGATAATGAAAAACTGTTTTTT. The rearrangement links TRBV2 to TRBJ1-4; 9 bases agree with TRBD1. This CDR3 region has 15 residues. The germline V gene encodes CDR1 SNHLY and CDR2 FYNNEI. The V and J ends lost 4 bases and 4 bases, in that order; junction bases with no gene match: 4.

The V and J genes are TRBV23-1 and TRBJ1-5, with 9 positions matching TRBD1. TRBV23-1 is classed as an ORF, of uncertain function. Germline trimming cut 3 bases from V and 4 bases from J; bases unmatched to any gene: 7. The CDR3 extends over 16 amino acids. This CDR3 reads CASSQEDRGGNQPQHF. The CDR3 DNA reads as TGCGCCAGCAGTCAGGAAGACAGGGGGGGTAATCAGCCCCAGCATTTT.

The chain recombines TRBV21-1 with TRBJ1-4. TRBV21-1 is reported as a pseudogene. The CDR3 is made up of 13 amino acids. The CDR3 spells CASSLRTDEKLFF. As DNA, the CDR3 is TGTGCCAGCAGCTTACGGACGGATGAAAAACTGTTTTTT.

V usage is TRBV11-2 and J usage is TRBJ2-2, with 10 nucleotides matching TRBD1. This CDR3 spans 15 amino acids. Germline CDR1 and CDR2: SGHAT and FQNNGV. The ends lost 5 bases at V and 7 bases at J; junction bases unmatched: 7. CDR3 protein: CASSARTGGNGELFF. DNA of the CDR3: TGTGCCAGCAGCGCCCGGACAGGGGGGAACGGGGAGCTGTTTTTT.

The V gene is TRBV5-1, the J gene TRBJ2-7, with D possibly matching TRBD1 (5 bases). Germline values: CDR1 SGHRS, CDR2 YFSETQ. This CDR3 is 15 amino acids long. V lost 5 bases to trimming and J lost 0 bases, with 15 bases between them. The CDR3 loop reads CASSPDSRSSYEQYV. The CDR3 nucleotides read TGCGCCAGCAGTCCTGACAGCAGGAGCTCCTACGAGCAGTACGTC.

In this sample, this clonotype turned up a few times. The rearrangement joins TRBV20-1 to TRBJ2-7; weak D call: TRBD2 (5 bases). The germline gives CDR1 DFQATT, CDR2 SNEGSKA (reference sequence). V lost 2 bases and J 6 bases, leaving 17 bases between the germline ends. This CDR3 region has 14 residues. CDR3 coding DNA: TGCAGTGCTAGAAAGAGGGAGACCTCCCTCGAGCAGTACGTC. It encodes CSARKRETSLEQYV.

This chain joins TRBV7-9 and TRBJ2-1; the D is unclear. This CDR3 is 12 amino acids long. V lost 3 bases and J 5 bases, leaving 5 bases between the germline ends. Germline loops: CDR1 SEHNR, CDR2 FQNEAQ (reference sequence). The CDR3 region has the DNA TGTGCCAGCAGCTTTGTAAACAATGAGCAGTTCTTC. Translated, it gives CASSFVNNEQFF.

The chain combines TRBV4-1 with TRBJ2-7; D is perhaps TRBD1 (5 bases). V was clipped by 0 bases and J by 6 bases, with 9 bases between them. The V gene's germline CDR1 is MGHRA and CDR2 YSYEKL. This CDR3 comprises 13 residues. The CDR3 sequence: CASSQEWGGEQYF. CDR3 coding DNA: TGCGCCAGCAGCCAAGAGTGGGGCGGCGAGCAGTACTTC.

This clonotype was detected only a few times. The chain joins TRBV5-1 to TRBJ2-5; tentatively, D is TRBD2 (5 bases). The CDR3 is 14 residues long. From germline, CDR1 is SGHRS and CDR2 YFSETQ. The germline V and J ends were trimmed by 2 bases and 8 bases, with 16 bases remaining between them. The CDR3 sequence: CASSFGGPEVTQYF. The CDR3 nucleotides are TGCGCCAGCAGCTTCGGAGGCCCGGAGGTAACCCAGTACTTC.

V gene TRBV9 combines with J gene TRBJ2-5; D unresolved. The CDR3 contains 12 residues. V gave up 0 bases and J gave up 5 bases, with 5 bases separating them. Germline lookup yields CDR1 SGDLS and CDR2 YYNGEE. The CDR3 nucleotides are TGTGCCAGCAGCGTAGACCGCGAGACCCAGTACTTC. This sequence encodes CASSVDRETQYF.

The chain links TRBV18 to TRBJ1-3; D gene ambiguous. The CDR3 loop spans 15 amino acids. Germline CDR1 and CDR2: KGHSH and LQKENI. Deletions cut 2 bases from V and 3 bases from J, with 11 bases between. The CDR3 here is CASSPNAENGNTIYF. The CDR3, as DNA: TGTGCCAGCTCACCAAATGCGGAGAATGGAAACACCATATATTTT. Full variable domain (rest looked up from reference TRBV18 and TRBJ1-3): NAGVMQNPRHLVRRRGQEARLRCSPMKGHSHVYWYRQLPEEGLKFMVYLQKENIIDESGMPKERFSAEFPKEGPSILRIQQVVRGDSAAYFCASSPNAENGNTIYFGEGSWLTVV.

On this clonotype: The CDR3 end shows no conserved phenylalanine or tryptophan, and so a read error is likely. The chain has TRBV2 and TRBJ2-5; D gene uncertain. CDR1 SNHLY and CDR2 FYNNEI come from the germline V gene. The V end lost 0 bases, the J end lost 5 bases, and 7 bases lay between the germline ends. The CDR3 covers 13 residues. DNA of the CDR3: TGTGCCAGCAGTGAAGCACCAAGGGAGACCCAGTACTAC. Residues: CASSEAPRETQYY.